Listed below are T cell receptor beta chains from one sample, sequenced in a study of cytomegalovirus exposure and HLA in healthy donors. Here immunoSEQ multiplex PCR was the method, and the copy in TCRdb shows in-frame clones only, minus some. Of more than 150,000 clones listed, 70% to 90% are singletons. Sequenced material: PBMCs. The source is a man between 18 and 29 years old in good health and CMV-seronegative. The CDR3 runs from the conserved cysteine through the conserved F or W. A D gene is named only where the DNA matches it firmly. Rows may omit the clone size; those that give it use once, few, many or a size class.

>-|TRBJ1-1|-|TRBV5-1
TGCGCCAGCAGCTTGTCTAGGGGGACTGAAGCTTTCTTT
CASSLSRGTEAFF
>-|TRBJ2-2|TRBD2|TRBV7-9
TGTGCCAGCAGCCGTCTAGCGGGGGCCGGGGAGCTGTTTTTT
CASSRLAGAGELFF
>-|TRBJ2-3|TRBD2|TRBV10-3
TGTGCCATCAGTGACATATCTCTGGGAGGGGATACGCAGTATTTT
CAISDISLGGDTQYF
>-|TRBJ2-3|TRBD2|TRBV6-5
TGTGCCAGCAGACCTAGCGGGGGGAACACAGATACGCAGTATTTT
CASRPSGGNTDTQYF
>-|TRBJ2-4|TRBD1|TRBV7-9
TGTGCCAGCAGCTCGGGACAGACACTAGCCAAAAACATTCAGTACTTC
CASSSGQTLAKNIQYF
>-|TRBJ2-2|TRBD2|TRBV13
TGTGCCAGCAGCTGGTCCTTAGCGGGGGCGCCGGCCGGCACCGGGGAGCTGTTTTTT
CASSWSLAGAPAGTGELFF
>-|TRBJ2-1|TRBD2|TRBV7-8
TGTGCCAGCAGCTTACAGGCTAGCGGGGGACTCCTTTACAATGAGCAGTTCTTC
CASSLQASGGLLYNEQFF
>-|TRBJ1-6|-|TRBV5-1
TGCGCCAGCAGCCTAGAAACACAGGGTTACTCACCCCTCCACTTT
CASSLETQGYSPLHF
>-|TRBJ1-6|TRBD1|TRBV5-1
TGCGCCAGCAGCTTGGCCAGGGGGCATAATTCACCCCTCCACTTT
CASSLARGHNSPLHF
>-|TRBJ1-2|-|TRBV7-9
TGTGCCAGCAGCTACGGGGGGAACGACGGCTACACCTTC
CASSYGGNDGYTF
>-|TRBJ2-5|-|TRBV29-1
TGCAGCGTCAGGGGCCAAGAGACCCAGTACTTC
CSVRGQETQYF
>-|TRBJ2-2|-|TRBV5-1
TGCGCCAGCAGCTTGAGCCAGGTTGCCACCGGGGAGCTGTTTTTT
CASSLSQVATGELFF
>-|TRBJ1-5|-|TRBV6-1
TGTGCCAGCAGTGCACCCGATTGGACAGTTAGCAATCAGCCCCAGCATTTT
CASSAPDWTVSNQPQHF
>-|TRBJ2-7|TRBD2|TRBV28
TGTGCCAGCAGTCAACCTAGCGGGCCCTCCTACGAGCAGTACTTC
CASSQPSGPSYEQYF
>-|TRBJ1-6|-|TRBV6-5
TGTGCCAGCAGTTACTCGAGGAGGGTGGATAATTCACCCCTCCACTTT
CASSYSRRVDNSPLHF
>once|TRBJ2-3|TRBD1|TRBV10-3
TGTGCCATCCGCAGGGGGTCCGACACAGATACGCAGTATTTT
CAIRRGSDTDTQYF
>-|TRBJ1-5|TRBD1|TRBV28
TGTGCCAGCAGTCGAGACAGGGGCCCTTATAGCAATCAGCCCCAGCATTTT
CASSRDRGPYSNQPQHF
>-|TRBJ1-1|-|TRBV10-1
TGCGCCAGCATCGGACATATGAACACTGAAGCTTTCTTT
CASIGHMNTEAFF
>-|TRBJ2-7|TRBD1|TRBV6-5
TGTGCCAGCAGTTACTCGTGGACAGGGGACCACGAGCAGTACTTC
CASSYSWTGDHEQYF
>-|TRBJ2-7|-|TRBV5-6
TGTGCCAGCAGCCCAGGGGACCCAGCCGCCTACGAGCAGTACTTC
CASSPGDPAAYEQYF
>-|TRBJ2-3|-|TRBV5-6
TGTGCCAGCAGCTTGGCGGGGGAAGTCGCAGATACGCAGTATTTT
CASSLAGEVADTQYF
>-|TRBJ1-2|TRBD1|TRBV6-5
TGTGCCAGCAGTTACGATGGGACAGGGCGCACCTTC
CASSYDGTGRTF
>once|TRBJ2-2|TRBD2|TRBV5-1
TGCGCCAGCAGCTTGGAATTTGGGACTAGCGGCACCGGGGAGCTGTTTTTT
CASSLEFGTSGTGELFF
>-|TRBJ2-5|-|TRBV27
TGTGCCAGCAGTCCCCCCCACGGGGCCCAGTACTTC
CASSPPHGAQYF
>-|TRBJ2-5|TRBD1|TRBV7-9
TGTGCCAGCAGCTCGATACAGGGGGCAGAGACCCAGTACTTC
CASSSIQGAETQYF
>once|TRBJ1-1|-|TRBV11-2
TGTGCCAGCAGCCCGACAAGGCCTTCCACTGAAGCTTTCTTT
CASSPTRPSTEAFF
>-|TRBJ2-7|TRBD2|TRBV19
TGTGCCAGCGGGACTAGCGGTTCCTACGAGCAGTACTTC
CASGTSGSYEQYF
>-|TRBJ2-7|-|TRBV6-6
TGTGCCAGCAGTTACTCGGGGGCCAGCTCCTACGAGCAGTACTTC
CASSYSGASSYEQYF
>-|TRBJ1-5|TRBD1|TRBV7-9
TGTGCCAGCAGCTTAGAAGGACAGGGGGCACTCCAGCCCCAGCATTTT
CASSLEGQGALQPQHF
>-|TRBJ2-7|-|TRBV28
TGTGCCAGCAGTGGCCCGGACAGCCTTTTCTACGAGCAGTACTTC
CASSGPDSLFYEQYF
>-|TRBJ1-2|TRBD1|TRBV27
TGTGCCAGCAGGTTTACAGGGGGCACGGGCTATGGCTACACCTTC
CASRFTGGTGYGYTF
>-|TRBJ2-3|-|TRBV7-6
TGTGCCAGCAGCTACTCCCGAGATACGCAGTATTTT
CASSYSRDTQYF
>-|TRBJ2-7|TRBD1|TRBV19
TGTGCCAGTAGTTCGGGACAGGGGGCCTACGAGCAGTACTTC
CASSSGQGAYEQYF
>-|TRBJ1-6|TRBD1|TRBV10-1
TGCGCCAGCAGCTTCGGACAGGGAAGGAATTCACCCCTCCACTTT
CASSFGQGRNSPLHF
>-|TRBJ2-1|-|TRBV15
TGTGCCACCAGCGTGGAACCGGGGGGCAGCTCCTACAATGAGCAGTTCTTC
CATSVEPGGSSYNEQFF
>-|TRBJ1-1|TRBD1|TRBV5-1
TGCGCCAGCAGCATGGACAGGGGGACTATGAACACTGAAGCTTTCTTT
CASSMDRGTMNTEAFF
>-|TRBJ1-1|-|TRBV2
TGTGCCAGCCCTGGACAGAACACTGAAGCTTTCTTT
CASPGQNTEAFF
>-|TRBJ1-1|-|TRBV5-5
TGTGCCAGCAGCTTGGGGCGGGCCCGAAGAACTGAAGCTTTCTTT
CASSLGRARRTEAFF
>once|TRBJ1-4|-|TRBV28
TGTGCCAGCAGCCCCGCAGGGAGGGATGAAAAACTGTTTTTT
CASSPAGRDEKLFF